Following are 7 T cell receptor beta chains from one sample sequenced in a study of blood T cell repertoires in COVID-19. TCRdb's copy holds only in-frame clones and misses some; the assay was immunoSEQ multiplex PCR. Of over 450,000 clones in the sample, roughly 89% were seen once. The specimen was peripheral blood. These TCRs come from a man aged 18-30 years with COVID-19, enrolled during active disease.

The chain couples TRBV18 to TRBJ1-2, with 11 bases lining up with TRBD1. CDR3 length: 16 residues. The germline gives CDR1 KGHSH, CDR2 LQKENI. Trimming took 3 bases from V and 7 from J; bases not matched to a gene: 10. CDR3 sequence: CASSPPLGQGGSGYTF. The CDR3 DNA sequence: TGTGCCAGCTCACCCCCACTGGGACAGGGGGGAAGTGGCTACACCTTC. Full variable domain (rest looked up from reference TRBV18 and TRBJ1-2): NAGVMQNPRHLVRRRGQEARLRCSPMKGHSHVYWYRQLPEEGLKFMVYLQKENIIDESGMPKERFSAEFPKEGPSILRIQQVVRGDSAAYFCASSPPLGQGGSGYTFGSGTRLTVV.

The V and J genes are TRBV7-8 and TRBJ2-3; 16 bases match TRBD2. Germline V gene sequence: CDR1 SGHVS, CDR2 FQNEAQ. The CDR3 is 18 amino acids. V was pared by 4 bases and J by 5 bases, with 9 bases of the junction left unmatched. The CDR3 DNA follows: TGTGCCAGCAGCTCCCGGGGACTAGCGGGGGGGCGGGGAGATACGCAGTATTTT. The encoded protein is CASSSRGLAGGRGDTQYF.

V and J are TRBV7-8 and TRBJ1-2, with D perhaps matching TRBD1 (5 bases). This CDR3 has 14 residues. The ends were cut back, 6 bases at V and 8 bases at J, with 19 bases in the middle. The V gene's germline CDR1 is SGHVS and CDR2 FQNEAQ. The CDR3 loop reads CASRPRGGKDGYTF. CDR3 DNA: TGTGCCAGCAGACCCCGGGGGGGGAAGGACGGCTACACCTTC. Full variable domain (rest looked up from reference TRBV7-8 and TRBJ1-2): GAGVSQSPRYKVAKRGQDVALRCDPISGHVSLFWYQQALGQGPEFLTYFQNEAQLDKSGLPSDRFFAERPEGSVSTLKIQRTQQEDSAVYLCASRPRGGKDGYTFGSGTRLTVV.

V usage is TRBV19 and J usage is TRBJ2-2; 8 bases are a match to TRBD2. Germline lookup yields CDR1 LNHDA and CDR2 SQIVND (reference sequence). Trimming removed 6 bases from V and 1 base from J; junction bases left unmatched: 1. This CDR3 is built from 14 residues. The CDR3 protein is CASSGRENTGELFF. The CDR3 DNA follows: TGTGCCAGTAGCGGGAGGGAGAACACCGGGGAGCTGTTTTTT.

J is TRBJ2-3 and V is TRBV18; 7 nucleotides match TRBD1. The V gene end was trimmed by 3 bases and the J gene end by 2 bases; junction bases not matched to a gene: 2. The CDR3 consists of 14 residues. Germline values: CDR1 KGHSH, CDR2 LQKENI. In nucleotides, the CDR3 is TGTGCCAGCTCACCGGGACAGCTCACAGATACGCAGTATTTT. It codes for CASSPGQLTDTQYF.

This clone was found once. J is TRBJ2-7 and V is TRBV2; 8 positions match TRBD1. The CDR3 contains 12 residues. Trimming took 4 bases from V and 5 from J; bases not matched to a gene: 1. Germline V gene sequence: CDR1 SNHLY, CDR2 FYNNEI. The CDR3 DNA follows: TGTGCCAGCAGTGGACAGGGGCACGAGCAGTACTTC. It specifies CASSGQGHEQYF.

The gene calls are TRBV11-2 and TRBJ1-1; D uncertain. The CDR3 has 15 residues. The ends were cut back, 5 bases at V and 1 base at J, with 14 bases in the middle. Germline V lookup: CDR1 SGHAT, CDR2 FQNNGV. CDR3 nucleotides: TGTGCCAGCAGCCCGCTTTTTCTACCGAACACTGAAGCTTTCTTT. The encoded protein is CASSPLFLPNTEAFF.